The present TCR beta chain was sequenced within a study of T cell clonality in common variable immunodeficiency (dated by TCRdb to 2014 to 2015). Results and caveats for the whole study, not just this receptor: The authors noted that sequencing repertoires of T cell subpopulations would be needed to clarify what caused the increased clonality in CVID. Healthy controls shared more TCRbeta clones with each other than CVID subjects shared among themselves (p < 0.0001). Correlations of repertoire features with clinical complications were constrained by heterogeneity among patients within the CVID cohort. Fewer deletions and N-nucleotide insertions were reportedly observed in CVID TCRbeta sequences, and highly modified clones with 13 or more V deletions were reportedly absent from CVID TCRbeta sequences. Even though DNA input was equal, the average per sample came to some 82,000 unique sequences for controls compared with approximately 29,000 for CVID samples. Compared with healthy controls, CVID subjects showed increased TCRbeta clonality (t-test p = 0.018), a feature most characteristic of about a third of subjects.

Standard criteria, namely reduction of serum IgG, IgA and/or IgM below the normal range together with specific antibody deficiency, were applied for the diagnosis of CVID. There were around 43 subjects in the CVID group (about 15 female and 29 male), ranging in age from 9 to 64 years, with a mean age of 40. Most of the CVID patients and most of the healthy controls were of Caucasian heritage. At the time of study participation, every CVID subject had been on replacement immunoglobulin therapy for at least one year. At blood collection, none of the CVID subjects was ill or on immunomodulatory or immunosuppressive medication. Heparinized peripheral whole blood samples of roughly 5 to 9 ml were obtained from each donor. Genomic DNA from adults with common variable immune deficiency (CVID) and from healthy adult controls was used to sequence TCRbeta CDR3 repertoires. Diluted blood was subjected to density centrifugation over Hypaque 1077 or Ficoll-Paque for isolation of peripheral blood mononuclear cells. Unsorted mononuclear cells served as the source of genomic DNA, which was extracted either by Qiagen column purification or by a centrifugation-based method.

Worth noting for this clone: No cognate antigen has been identified for it. The sequence runs out 3 residues before the end of the CDR3; the remainder is reconstructed from the germline J gene.

The CDR3 numbers 15 residues from cysteine through phenylalanine. Sequencing covers 36 bases of the CDR3, shown here with the frame starting at base 1. For this chain, trimming is 6 bases at the V end and 2 bases at the J end, and the number of junction bases without a gene match is 7. For sequencing, equivalent amounts of genomic DNA were input from CVID and control samples. For every sample, a 60 bp segment covering the rearranged TCRbeta CDR3 region was amplified and then sequenced. The immunoSEQ assay, a bias-corrected multiplex PCR combined with high-throughput sequencing, was used for TCRbeta amplification. The paper's data handling went like this. Each unique nucleotide sequence was treated as a clone and annotated with V, D and J genes, copy number and frequency. Sequences were labeled productive if in frame, and non-productive if out of frame or containing stop codons. Clonality was calculated from Shannon's entropy as previously described. The predicted amino acid sequences of productive clones were used to derive the mean CDR3 Kyte-Doolittle hydropathy. Using the R hclust function, scaled V gene usage was clustered hierarchically with Manhattan distance and complete linkage. Clone sharing by CDR3 amino acid sequence was assessed by resampling 12 repertoires per group over 100 rounds. The repertoires were searched for over 60 published EBV-specific TCRbeta sequences and some 240 published CMV-specific TCRbeta sequences. Two CVID samples that yielded fewer than 10,000 sequences were excluded from the analysis, so roughly 42 CVID repertoires were retained. Drawn from immuneACCESS, this table holds only the in-frame rearrangements with V and J called that TCRdb kept. Clones are partly lost; checked studies trace under half to an unresolved V gene and leave the rest unexplained. The D gene and trimming were derived from the DNA, and the V and J assignments and clone size from that table. The sample's own table lists over 15,000 clones. Approximately 5% of the sample belongs to the ten largest clones.

The rearranged segments are TRBV12-3 or TRBV12-4 and TRBJ1-2; 9 of the junction bases match TRBD1. This sequence originates from a human donor with common variable immunodeficiency. Specimen: peripheral blood mononuclear cells. The DNA read from the CDR3 is TGTGCCAGCAGGGCGACAGGGGGTAGAAACTATGGC. Translated, it reads CASRATGGRNYG. The complete CDR3 reads CASRATGGRNYGYTF.